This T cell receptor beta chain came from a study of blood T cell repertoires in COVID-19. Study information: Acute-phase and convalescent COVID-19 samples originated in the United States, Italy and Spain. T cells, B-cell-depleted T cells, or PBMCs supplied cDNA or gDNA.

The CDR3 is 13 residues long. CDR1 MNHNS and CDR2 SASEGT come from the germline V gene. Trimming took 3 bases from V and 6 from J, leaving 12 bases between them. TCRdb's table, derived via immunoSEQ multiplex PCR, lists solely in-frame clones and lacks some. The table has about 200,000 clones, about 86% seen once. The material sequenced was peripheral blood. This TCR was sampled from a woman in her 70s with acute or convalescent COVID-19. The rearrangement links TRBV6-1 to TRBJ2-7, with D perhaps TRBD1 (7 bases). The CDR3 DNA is TGTGCCAGCAGTGATTTCCAGGGGGGCGAGCAGTACTTC. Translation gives CASSDFQGGEQYF.